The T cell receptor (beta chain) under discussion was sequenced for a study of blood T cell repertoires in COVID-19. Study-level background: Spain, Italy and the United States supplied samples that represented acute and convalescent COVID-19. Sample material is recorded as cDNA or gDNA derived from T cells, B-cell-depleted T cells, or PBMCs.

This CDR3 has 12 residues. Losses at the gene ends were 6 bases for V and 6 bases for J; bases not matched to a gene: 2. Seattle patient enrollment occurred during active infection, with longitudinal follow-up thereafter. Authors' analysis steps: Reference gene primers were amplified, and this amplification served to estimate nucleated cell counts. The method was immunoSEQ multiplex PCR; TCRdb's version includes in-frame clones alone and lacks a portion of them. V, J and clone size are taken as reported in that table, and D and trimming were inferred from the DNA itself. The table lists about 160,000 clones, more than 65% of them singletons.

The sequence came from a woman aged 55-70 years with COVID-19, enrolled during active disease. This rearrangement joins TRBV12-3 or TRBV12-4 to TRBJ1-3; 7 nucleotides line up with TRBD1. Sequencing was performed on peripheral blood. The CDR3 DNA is TGTGCCAGCAGGACAGGGAAAAACACCATATATTTT. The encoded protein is CASRTGKNTIYF.